This T cell receptor beta chain is drawn from a study of shared clonotypes between healthy human individuals. Study-level findings and limits: Roughly 5% of naive CD4 clonotypes were shared across a few donors. The four-donor shared clonotypes exceeded non-shared clonotypes in generation probability, with non-shared ones scoring lower.

In the source study's methods: Because ImmunoSEQ provided only junction sequences with no quality scores, the filtering differed. Libraries were prepared by immunoSEQ multiplex PCR; TCRdb keeps only in-frame clonotypes and omits some of them. V and J calls and clone size come straight from that table; D and trimming were deduced from the DNA. The sample contains over 2 million clones, 85% to 95% of which appear only once. A CD45RA+ naive subset and a CD45RA-negative memory subset were split from CD4+ cells. Note on this clone: What it binds is unknown.

The TCR was taken from a man aged 18 to 30 in good health. Some clones in this sample may be carry-over from other donors' samples. The sample was naive CD4+ T cells from PBMCs. Subset given: CD45RA+ positively selected.

This chain's CDR3 is CASSPRTDHYGYTF. DNA for the CDR3: TGTGCCAGTAGTCCTAGGACAGACCACTATGGCTACACCTTC. The gene calls are TRBV19 and TRBJ1-2; TRBD1 might be the D (6 bases). V lost 5 bases, J lost 3 bases, and 13 bases lay in between. Germline lookup yields CDR1 LNHDA and CDR2 SQIVND (reference sequence). The CDR3 covers 14 residues.